These 29 T cell receptor beta chains were all obtained from the same sample, sequenced in a study of vaccination effects on CD4 cells after COVID-19. The table came from immunoSEQ multiplex PCR; TCRdb's copy has only in-frame clones and leaves some out. Of roughly 73,000 clones in the sample, around 70% were seen once. With the ViraFEST assay, the study expanded antigen-specific CD4+ T cells using viral peptide pools, then sequenced them. Subsequent to a culture period of more than 8 days, CD4+ T cells were isolated. The person's infection with SARS-CoV-2, confirmed by PCR, took place between March and December 2020. These receptors have no known antigen. The material was CD4+ T cells from PBMCs cultured with HIV peptides, obtained before COVID-19 vaccination. Subset in this sample: HIV-1 Nef peptide pool negative control/reference culture. These receptors originate from a human donor who had a prior SARS-CoV-2 infection.

This clone was detected once. This chain uses TRBV7-6 with TRBJ2-3, with 9 bases that match TRBD2. V gave up 2 bases and J gave up 3 bases; unmatched junction bases: 6. This CDR3 is built from 16 residues. Looked up from germline, CDR1 is SGHVS and CDR2 is FNYEAQ. CDR3 sequence reads: CASSLRGLATTDTQYF. Here the CDR3 DNA reads TGTGCCAGCAGCTTAAGGGGACTAGCAACTACAGATACGCAGTATTTT.

The chain combines TRBV11-2 with TRBJ1-5; D is possibly TRBD1 (5 bases). The V gene's germline CDR1 is SGHAT and CDR2 FQNNGV. The CDR3 is 15 amino acids. V lost 0 bases and J 11 bases, leaving 17 bases between the germline ends. For the CDR3, the DNA is TGTGCCAGCAGCTTAGATAGTGGAGTTTCCAGGGCCCAGCATTTT. This gives the protein CASSLDSGVSRAQHF.

V usage is TRBV5-8 and J usage is TRBJ2-1; TRBD2 matches 7 bases. CDR3 length: 16 residues. Trimming took 1 base from V and 7 from J; bases not matched to a gene: 11. The germline V gene has CDR1 SGHTS and CDR2 YDEGEE. This chain's CDR3 is CASSLRLSSGINEQFF. The CDR3 nucleotides read TGTGCCAGCAGCTTGCGCTTATCTAGCGGCATTAATGAGCAGTTCTTC.

The chain carries TRBV6-6 and TRBJ2-7, with D perhaps assigned TRBD1 or TRBD2 (5 bases each). The CDR3 runs to 16 residues. The V end lost 6 bases, the J end lost 1 base, and 19 bases lay between the germline ends. Germline lookup yields CDR1 MNHNY and CDR2 SVGAGI (reference sequence). CDR3 protein: CASSPLIGTQSYEQYF. CDR3 nucleotide sequence: TGTGCCAGCAGCCCTTTAATTGGGACGCAATCCTACGAGCAGTACTTC.

The chain combines TRBV11-3 with TRBJ1-1; 8 positions agree with TRBD1. Germline V lookup: CDR1 SGHNT, CDR2 YENEEA. Trimming at V came to 5 bases and at J to 5 bases, leaving 7 bases not matched to a gene. The CDR3 consists of 14 residues. The CDR3 here is CASSQGQAMTEAFF. The CDR3 nucleotides are TGTGCCAGCAGCCAGGGACAGGCGATGACTGAAGCTTTCTTT. The full variable domain, its missing parts supplied by reference TRBV11-3 and TRBJ1-1, is EAGVVQSPRYKIIEKKQPVAFWCNPISGHNTLYWYLQNLGQGPELLIRYENEEAVDDSQLPKDRFSAERLKGVDSTLKIQPAELGDSAVYLCASSQGQAMTEAFFGQGTRLTVV.

The chain employs TRBV7-9 and TRBJ1-2; D possibly corresponds to TRBD1 (6 bases). CDR3 length: 13 amino acids. Germline CDR1 SEHNR, CDR2 FQNEAQ (reference sequence). Trimming pared 1 base from V and 3 bases from J, leaving 6 bases between. CDR3 sequence (DNA): TGTGCCAGCAGCTTAGGGACAGACTATGGCTACACCTTC. Amino acid sequence: CASSLGTDYGYTF.

The chain has TRBV11-3 and TRBJ2-7; D is tentatively TRBD1 or TRBD2 (5 bases each). Trimming stripped 5 bases from V and 6 bases from J, with 14 bases between. This CDR3 has 13 amino acids. Germline CDR1 and CDR2: SGHNT and YENEEA. The CDR3 loop is CASSPAPGAEQYF. The CDR3 DNA follows: TGTGCCAGCAGCCCCGCGCCCGGGGCCGAGCAGTACTTC.

In nucleotides, the CDR3 is TGTGCCAGCAGCGTAGATGGGAAGGCGTACGGCTACACCTTC. It codes for CASSVDGKAYGYTF. J is TRBJ1-2 and V is TRBV9; D gene uncertain. CDR1 and CDR2 (germline): SGDLS, YYNGEE. The V gene lost 0 bases and the J gene lost 8 bases, with 14 bases spanning the gap. CDR3 size: 14 residues.

V and J are TRBV27 and TRBJ2-1, with a possible D match to TRBD1 (5 bases). Germline CDR1 is MNHEY and CDR2 is SMNVEV (reference sequence). Between the trimmed V and J ends, which lost 4 bases and 1 base, there was a span of 26 bases. The length of the CDR3 is 20 residues. The CDR3 spells CASSSTPDTDQGESYNEQFF. The CDR3, as DNA: TGTGCCAGCAGTTCCACACCCGACACAGACCAGGGCGAGTCCTACAATGAGCAGTTCTTC.

The chain carries TRBV5-5 and TRBJ2-5; 12 nucleotides align to TRBD2. V lost 3 bases to trimming and J lost 2 bases; unmatched junction nucleotides: 11. The CDR3 sequence is 18 residues long. Germline CDR1 is SGHKS and CDR2 is YYEKEE (reference sequence). The CDR3 DNA reads as TGTGCCAGCAGCTCAGTGGGGCTAGCGGGGGGGGGACAAGAGACCCAGTACTTC. Translating gives CASSSVGLAGGGQETQYF.

The chain joins TRBV18 to TRBJ2-1, with 9 bases that match TRBD2. Germline CDR1 KGHSH, CDR2 LQKENI. The trim removed 2 bases at V and 1 base at J, leaving 3 bases unmatched. CDR3 length: 16 residues. As DNA, the CDR3 is TGTGCCAGCTCACCAAGTAGCGGGAGTTCCTACAATGAGCAGTTCTTC. Its protein product is CASSPSSGSSYNEQFF.

The chain is built from TRBV6-6 and TRBJ2-5, with 9 bases that match TRBD2. From germline, CDR1 is MNHNY and CDR2 SVGAGI (reference sequence). With V trimmed by 5 bases and J by 5 bases, 6 bases remained unmatched. This CDR3 is 14 amino acids long. The CDR3 sequence: CASSQGLALETQYF. The CDR3 bases are TGTGCCAGCAGTCAAGGACTAGCGTTGGAGACCCAGTACTTC.

This clone was observed a few times. The CDR3 loop is CASSPTGVSGNTIYF. CDR3 DNA: TGTGCCAGCTCACCAACAGGGGTGTCTGGAAACACCATATATTTT. The genes are TRBV18 and TRBJ1-3; TRBD1 agrees at 7 bases. The CDR3 is 15 amino acids. With 2 bases clipped from V and 1 base from J, the junction kept 2 bases outside the gene matches. CDR1 and CDR2 (germline): KGHSH, LQKENI.

CDR3 bases: TGCGCCAGCAGCTTGGGTTTCGGGGGCACCACCTACGAGCAGTACTTC. Its translation is CASSLGFGGTTYEQYF. The chain carries TRBV5-1 and TRBJ2-7; possibly TRBD1 or TRBD2 for D (6 bases each). This CDR3 has 16 residues. V was clipped by 0 bases and J by 2 bases, with 15 bases between them. The germline gives CDR1 SGHRS, CDR2 YFSETQ.

This sequence joins TRBV3-1 (or the pseudogene TRBV3-2) and TRBJ2-1; D gene uncertain. This CDR3 has 12 amino acids. The germline V and J ends were trimmed by 4 bases and 9 bases, with 10 bases remaining between them. CDR1 LGHDT and CDR2 YNNKEL come from the germline V gene (reference sequence). As DNA, the CDR3 is TGTGCCAGCAGCCGCCGCGAGAGTGAGCAGTTCTTC. Protein product: CASSRRESEQFF.

CDR3 nucleotides: TGTGCCAGCAGCCAAGGGGGGGACATTCAGTACTTC. Translated, it gives CASSQGGDIQYF. The genes are TRBV3-1 (or the pseudogene TRBV3-2) and TRBJ2-4; D might be TRBD2 (6 bases). CDR1 is LGHDT and CDR2 is YNNKEL in the germline V gene (reference sequence). CDR3 length: 12 amino acids. V was clipped by 1 base and J by 8 bases, with 6 bases between them.

The V and J genes are TRBV5-1 and TRBJ2-1; the D is unclear. This CDR3 spans 15 amino acids. Germline CDR1 and CDR2: SGHRS and YFSETQ. Trimming cost V 4 bases and J 0 bases, with 11 bases left between them. CDR3 region: CASSPEASSYNEQFF. CDR3 bases: TGCGCCAGCAGCCCCGAGGCGAGCTCCTACAATGAGCAGTTCTTC.

This clone showed up just once. This rearrangement joins TRBV30 to TRBJ2-2, with D possibly TRBD1 on 5 matching bases. The CDR3 runs to 19 residues. CDR1 and CDR2 (germline): GTSNPN, SVGIG (reference sequence). Trimming stripped 0 bases from V and 5 bases from J, with 25 bases between. This CDR3 is CAWSVSIFFPGRRTGELFF. CDR3 nucleotides: TGTGCCTGGAGTGTTTCTATATTTTTCCCAGGGCGGCGGACCGGGGAGCTGTTTTTT. The full variable domain, rest sourced from reference TRBV30 and TRBJ2-2, is SQTIHQWPATLVQPVGSPLSLECTVEGTSNPNLYWYRQAAGRGLQLLFYSVGIGQISSEVPQNLSASRPQDRQFILSSKKLLLSDSGFYLCAWSVSIFFPGRRTGELFFGEGSRLTVL.

This clone has more than one count but fewer than ten. The V and J genes are TRBV7-9 and TRBJ1-2, with D tentatively TRBD1 (5 bases). The CDR3 runs 14 residues. Per the germline V gene, CDR1 is SEHNR and CDR2 is FQNEAQ (reference sequence). Trimming shortened V by 5 bases and J by 4 bases, and 14 bases separated the two germline ends. CDR3 bases: TGTGCCAGCAGCCCCGAACCCGGGGGCTATGGCTACACCTTC. Encoded protein: CASSPEPGGYGYTF.

The chain carries TRBV2 and TRBJ2-1; tentatively, D is TRBD1 (6 bases). CDR3 size: 12 residues. Germline V gene lookup returns CDR1 SNHLY and CDR2 FYNNEI. Trimming pared 2 bases from V and 15 bases from J, leaving 14 bases between. The CDR3 region is CASSEWKGDGFF. Here the CDR3 DNA reads TGTGCCAGCAGTGAATGGAAGGGGGATGGGTTCTTC. The entire variable domain, with the rest obtained from reference TRBV2 and TRBJ2-1, is as follows: EPEVTQTPSHQVTQMGQEVILRCVPISNHLYFYWYRQILGQKVEFLVSFYNNEISEKSEIFDDQFSVERPDGSNFTLKIRSTKLEDSAMYFCASSEWKGDGFFGPGTRLTVL.

The genes are TRBV5-5 and TRBJ2-7, with D perhaps assigned TRBD1 or TRBD2 (5 bases each). V was cut by 9 bases and J by 0 bases, with 16 bases left in between. CDR3 length equals 14 residues. Germline-derived CDR1 and CDR2 are SGHKS and YYEKEE (reference sequence). The chain's CDR3 is CATGMRGSSYEQYF. CDR3 nucleotides: TGTGCCACAGGGATGAGGGGAAGCTCCTACGAGCAGTACTTC.

V usage is TRBV3-1 (or the pseudogene TRBV3-2) and J usage is TRBJ2-5; 7 positions agree with TRBD1. The CDR3 loop spans 14 amino acids. CDR1 is LGHDT and CDR2 is YNNKEL in the germline V gene (reference sequence). Germline trimming cut 4 bases from V and 1 base from J; bases unmatched to any gene: 3. CDR3 amino acids: CASSLRQGQETQYF. The DNA for the CDR3 is TGTGCCAGCAGCCTCCGACAGGGCCAAGAGACCCAGTACTTC.

The chain recombines TRBV9 with TRBJ2-1; D is ambiguous. V was trimmed by 1 base and J by 9 bases, leaving 8 bases between them. CDR3 length: 12 amino acids. The V gene's germline CDR1 is SGDLS and CDR2 YYNGEE. The chain's CDR3 is CASSVSLGEQFF. DNA of the CDR3: TGTGCCAGCAGCGTAAGTCTCGGTGAGCAGTTCTTC.

The chain links TRBV15 to TRBJ1-1, with a tentative D call TRBD1 (5 bases). CDR1 and CDR2 (germline): LNHNV, YYDKDF (reference sequence). The V gene lost 0 bases and the J gene lost 9 bases, with 17 bases spanning the gap. This CDR3 region has 15 residues. The CDR3 loop reads CATSRDSRGEHQAFF. Written as DNA, the CDR3 is TGTGCCACCAGCAGAGATAGTAGGGGAGAACACCAAGCTTTCTTT. Combining the CDR3 with reference TRBV15 and TRBJ1-1 gives the whole variable domain DAMVIQNPRYQVTQFGKPVTLSCSQTLNHNVMYWYQQKSSQAPKLLFHYYDKDFNNEADTPDNFQSRRPNTSFCFLDIRSPGLGDTAMYLCATSRDSRGEHQAFFGQGTRLTVV.

The chain carries TRBV4-2 and TRBJ2-2, with D possibly being TRBD2 (5 bases). Germline-derived CDR1 and CDR2 are LGHNA and YNFKEQ. The CDR3 has 16 residues. V was clipped by 0 bases and J by 5 bases, with 13 bases between them. CDR3 bases: TGTGCCAGCAGCCAAGATTCATTCCCGGGGACCGGGGAGCTGTTTTTT. Translated, it gives CASSQDSFPGTGELFF.

This sequence joins TRBV11-3 and TRBJ2-1; no clear D gene. Germline CDR1 SGHNT, CDR2 YENEEA. The CDR3 extends over 13 amino acids. V dropped 3 bases and J dropped 8 bases, with 11 bases sitting between them. The CDR3 loop is CASSFLLGDEQFF. The CDR3 DNA sequence: TGTGCCAGCAGCTTCCTGCTGGGCGATGAGCAGTTCTTC.

As concerns this clone: An end of the junction differs from the germline gene, which may be a read error. The chain joins TRBV12-3 or TRBV12-4 to TRBJ1-3; 8 bases align to TRBD1. The CDR3 runs 11 residues. The CDR3, as DNA: TGTGCCAGCAGCCTCAGGGGGCCATTGAATTTT. Its protein product is CASSLRGPLNF.

The chain employs TRBV18 and TRBJ2-7; 7 bases map to TRBD1. The CDR3 covers 14 residues. Germline assignment: CDR1 KGHSH and CDR2 LQKENI. The V and J ends lost 9 bases and 5 bases, in that order; junction bases with no gene match: 13. The CDR3 spells CASQQGVPSHEQYF. As DNA, the CDR3 is TGTGCCAGTCAGCAGGGGGTACCCTCACACGAGCAGTACTTC.

The rearrangement links TRBV25-1 to TRBJ1-2; no clear D gene. Germline assignment: CDR1 MGHDK and CDR2 SYGVNS. Trimming pared 5 bases from V and 4 bases from J, leaving 17 bases between. This CDR3 has 15 amino acids. The CDR3 sequence: CASSTYLAGFYGYTF. The CDR3 nucleotides read TGTGCCAGCAGTACCTACTTGGCAGGATTCTATGGCTACACCTTC.